Each of the 17 T cell receptor beta chains below was sequenced from the same sample in a study of T cells in Graves' hyperthyroidism and ophthalmopathy. It was RNA transcripts that yielded the amplified TCR beta CDR3 regions. Primed by the HTBI set, a first-round RT-PCR was run on the TCR CDR3. TCRdb re-called the multiplex PCR reads through MiXCR, storing one row per CDR3 protein. The sample includes approximately 740,000 distinct CDR3 sequences, 13% to 15% of them seen just once. Source material: blood. Receptors were obtained from a woman in her late teens or twenties with Graves' hyperthyroidism.

This clonotype was seen at least ten times. This sequence joins TRBV20-1 and TRBJ2-3; a weak D match, TRBD2 (5 bases). CDR1 is DFQATT, CDR2 SNEGSKA, per germline (reference sequence). The germline V and J ends were trimmed by 5 bases and 0 bases, with 18 bases remaining between them. CDR3 size: 16 residues. CDR3 DNA: TGCAGTGCTGGAACCAGCGGAGCCCCTAGCACAGATACGCAGTATTTT. This translates into CSAGTSGAPSTDTQYF.

This clonotype appeared many times. The J gene is TRBJ2-2, the V gene TRBV18; D is unresolved. Germline lookup yields CDR1 KGHSH and CDR2 LQKENI. Trimming pared 3 bases from V and 3 bases from J, leaving 8 bases between. The CDR3 length is 14 residues. In DNA, the CDR3 is TGTGCCAGCTCACCCTCTGCGTACACCGGGGAGCTGTTTTTT. Translating it yields CASSPSAYTGELFF.

This clonotype was counted between two and nine times. V is TRBV29-1 and J is TRBJ1-2; 9 bases fit TRBD1. The CDR3 has 16 residues. The germline CDR1 and CDR2 sequences are SQVTM and ANQGSEA. The V and J ends lost 6 bases and 3 bases, in that order; junction bases with no gene match: 14. The CDR3 bases are TGCAGCGTCAATATCCTGGACAGGGGTGTATACTATGGCTACACCTTC. Its translation is CSVNILDRGVYYGYTF.

This clonotype was counted a few times. The gene calls are TRBV19 and TRBJ2-1; 9 nucleotides line up with TRBD2. The CDR3 consists of 15 residues. Germline loops: CDR1 LNHDA, CDR2 SQIVND (reference sequence). J gave up 6 bases and V 3 bases, and 6 bases lay outside the gene matches. DNA of the CDR3: TGTGCCAGTAGTATCTCGAGACTAGCGGTCAATGAGCAGTTCTTC. Protein product: CASSISRLAVNEQFF.

The V call is TRBV20-1, the J call TRBJ1-1, with D perhaps matching TRBD1 (5 bases). The CDR3 sequence is 13 residues long. V shed 6 bases and J shed 0 bases, with 11 bases lying between them. Germline V gene lookup returns CDR1 DFQATT and CDR2 SNEGSKA (reference sequence). CDR3 amino acids: CSAGKGMNTEAFF. The CDR3, as DNA: TGCAGTGCCGGGAAGGGGATGAACACTGAAGCTTTCTTT.

Only a few counts were recorded for this clonotype. V gene TRBV4-2 combines with J gene TRBJ2-5; 10 bases agree with TRBD2. This CDR3 contains 15 residues. Germline V gene sequence: CDR1 LGHNA, CDR2 YNFKEQ. V lost 3 bases, J lost 4 bases, and 5 bases stayed unmatched. This chain's CDR3 is CASSQVTSGRETQYF. Here the CDR3 DNA reads TGTGCCAGCAGCCAGGTGACTAGCGGGCGAGAGACCCAGTACTTC.

This rearrangement joins TRBV5-1 to TRBJ2-5; 13 nucleotides align to TRBD2. Per germline, CDR1 SGHRS and CDR2 YFSETQ. V shed 2 bases, J shed 2 bases, and the junction held 6 bases outside the gene matches. This CDR3 comprises 17 residues. The CDR3: CASSFWTSGSGQETQYF. CDR3 nucleotide sequence: TGCGCCAGCAGCTTTTGGACTAGCGGGAGTGGGCAAGAGACCCAGTACTTC.

This clonotype came up many times. The junction and the germline gene differ at one end; a read error may be behind it. The gene calls are TRBV3-1 and TRBJ2-3; 9 bases are shared with TRBD2. The V gene's germline CDR1 is LGHDT and CDR2 YNNKEL (reference sequence). This CDR3 is built from 16 residues. In DNA, the CDR3 is TGTGCCAGCACCCCCACCCTAGCGGGAAAGGAAGATGCGCAGTATTTT. It translates to CASTPTLAGKEDAQYF.

This clonotype was detected a few times. The chain is built from TRBV13 and TRBJ2-5; 9 bases agree with TRBD1. Germline V gives CDR1 PRHDT, CDR2 FYEKMQ (reference sequence). V was pared by 4 bases and J by 5 bases, with 5 bases of the junction left unmatched. This CDR3 is 14 amino acids long. The CDR3 sequence is CASSSGQGQETQYF. CDR3 DNA: TGTGCCAGCAGCTCAGGACAGGGGCAGGAGACCCAGTACTTC.

This clonotype was detected ten times or more. V usage is TRBV2 and J usage is TRBJ1-5, with D hard to call. V was cut by 5 bases and J by 7 bases, with 9 bases left in between. This CDR3 has 12 amino acids. Germline V CDR1 and CDR2: SNHLY, FYNNEI. CDR3 DNA sequence: TGTGCCAGCAGTCCGTACCCCCAGCCCCAGCATTTT. Translating gives CASSPYPQPQHF.

This chain links TRBV29-1 with TRBJ1-1; D is undetermined. Germline CDR1 is SQVTM and CDR2 is ANQGSEA. V shed 5 bases and J shed 1 base, with 8 bases lying between them. There are 12 residues in the CDR3. CDR3 sequence (DNA): TGCAGCGTTTATTCCTGGAACACTGAAGCTTTCTTT. Protein sequence: CSVYSWNTEAFF.

The DNA for the CDR3 is TGTGCCAGCAGCTTGGCCCGGTCTTACACTGAAGCTTTCTTT. Protein sequence: CASSLARSYTEAFF. This chain uses TRBV5-5 with TRBJ1-1; no definite D call. Germline CDR1 SGHKS, CDR2 YYEKEE (reference sequence). There are 14 residues in the CDR3. V dropped 0 bases and J dropped 3 bases, with 9 bases sitting between them.

This clonotype was seen at least ten times. The chain employs TRBV24-1 and TRBJ1-5, with 8 bases matching TRBD1. Germline assignment: CDR1 KGHDR and CDR2 SFDVKD. The V gene end was trimmed by 2 bases and the J gene end by 6 bases; junction bases not matched to a gene: 5. This CDR3 is 15 amino acids long. The CDR3 reads CATSDSGQAGQPQHF. CDR3 bases: TGTGCCACCAGTGATTCGGGACAGGCAGGTCAGCCCCAGCATTTT.

CDR3 DNA: TGTGCCAGCACCTTTGCGGGAGATAGACAAGAGACCCAGTACTTC. Residues: CASTFAGDRQETQYF. The chain uses TRBV7-9 and TRBJ2-5, with 7 bases matching TRBD2. V shed 7 bases and J 2 bases; nucleotides not matched to a gene: 10. Germline V lookup: CDR1 SEHNR, CDR2 FQNEAQ (reference sequence). The CDR3 length is 15 residues.

Concerning this clonotype: A read error may explain this, as a much larger clone is one base away. This chain connects TRBV29-1 to TRBJ2-3, with a tentative D call TRBD2 (5 bases). The length of the CDR3 is 16 residues. Germline V gene data show CDR1 as SQVTM and CDR2 as ANQGSEA. The CDR3 DNA sequence: TGCAGCGCGACTATCGTTGGCCAGCGTAGCACAGATACGCAGTGTTTT. This sequence encodes CSATIVGQRSTDTQCF.

This clonotype was seen repeatedly, ten times or more. V usage is TRBV6-1 and J usage is TRBJ1-2; 9 bases fit TRBD1. The CDR3 runs 14 residues. The trim removed 5 bases at V and 8 bases at J, leaving 9 bases unmatched. From germline, CDR1 is MNHNS and CDR2 SASEGT. This chain's CDR3 is CASSFAGQGRGYTF. As DNA, the CDR3 is TGTGCCAGCAGTTTTGCGGGACAGGGTAGAGGCTACACCTTC.

Comment on this clonotype: A much larger clone lies one base from this, so it may be a read error. The chain joins TRBV20-1 to TRBJ2-1; TRBD2 matches at 10 bases. Germline V CDR1 and CDR2: DFQATT, SNEGSKA (reference sequence). This CDR3 has 21 residues. V dropped 1 base and J dropped 0; count of bases not matched to a gene: 18. The CDR3 sequence is CSARAPPGTSAITGSYNEQFF. CDR3 coding DNA: TGCAGTGCTAGAGCACCTCCCGGGACTAGCGCTATCACGGGCTCCTACAATGAGCAGTTCTTC.